The T cell receptor beta chain described here comes from a study of molecular identifiers for immune sequencing clone quantification. General observations from the study: Should identical TCR molecules share a barcode, the sizes of highly expanded clones could be underestimated. Effector cells kept over 97% of their molecules in clones above 20 RNA copies, while naive cells kept under 1% there.

CDR1 MNHEY and CDR2 SMNVEV come from the germline V gene (reference sequence). The V gene lost 1 base and the J gene lost 8 bases, with 17 bases spanning the gap. The CDR3 sequence is 15 residues long. One entry per CDR3 protein, called by TCRdb with MiXCR from the PCR reads. The sample consists of 40,000 to 45,000 distinct CDR3 sequences, about 19% of them appearing once. Libraries used roughly 17,000 to 1,000,000 sorted naive CD8 T cells and 10%, 30% or 50% RNA input. With respect to this clonotype: Its target is not known.

The source is a human donor in good health. Some libraries in this study had Jurkat cell RNA spiked in. The sequenced sample consisted of naive CD8+ T cells from blood, with Jurkat cell RNA spiked in. Documented subset: FACS-sorted CD8+CD4-CCR7+CD45RA+ naive T cells. The chain carries TRBV27 and TRBJ1-2; the D is unclear. In DNA, the CDR3 is TGTGCCAGCAGTTTATTGGGGTCACGGGTCGGAGGCTACACCTTC. Translated, it gives CASSLLGSRVGGYTF.